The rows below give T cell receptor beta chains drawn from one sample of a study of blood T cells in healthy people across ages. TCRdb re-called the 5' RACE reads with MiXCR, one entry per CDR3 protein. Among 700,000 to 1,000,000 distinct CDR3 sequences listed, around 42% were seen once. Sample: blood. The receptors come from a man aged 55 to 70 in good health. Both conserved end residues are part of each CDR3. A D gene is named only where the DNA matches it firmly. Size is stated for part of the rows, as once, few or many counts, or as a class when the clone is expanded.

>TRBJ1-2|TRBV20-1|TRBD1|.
TGCAGTGCTTGCCACAAACGGACAGGGAATAATTATGGCTACACCTTC
CSACHKRTGNNYGYTF
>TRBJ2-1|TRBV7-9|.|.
TGTGCCAGCAGCCTGGGGGGCCACAATGAGCAGTTCTTC
CASSLGGHNEQFF
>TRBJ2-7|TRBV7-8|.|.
TGTGCCAGCAATTGGGACCACTACTCCTACAATGAGCAGTACTTC
CASNWDHYSYNEQYF
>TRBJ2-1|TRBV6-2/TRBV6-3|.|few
TGTGCCACCAGAAGGTCAAGGGGTTACAATGAGCAGTTCTTC
CATRRSRGYNEQFF
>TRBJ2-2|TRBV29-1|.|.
TGCAGCGCTGCAATTGGACAGTCGAACACCGGGGAGCTGTTTTTT
CSAAIGQSNTGELFF
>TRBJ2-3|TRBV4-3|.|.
TGCGCCGGCAGCCAACTAATAGGTGCAGATACGCAGTATTTT
CAGSQLIGADTQYF
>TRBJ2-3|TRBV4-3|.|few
TGCGCCAGCAGCCAGGGTTTGACGGGGCGCACAGATACGCAGTATTTT
CASSQGLTGRTDTQYF
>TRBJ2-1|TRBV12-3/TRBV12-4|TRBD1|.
TGTGCCAGCACAGGGGGCCTCGGCTTTGACTACAATGAGCAGTTCTTC
CASTGGLGFDYNEQFF
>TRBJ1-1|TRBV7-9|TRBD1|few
TGTGCCGCGAGGGGGCAGTACACTGAAGCTTTCTTT
CAARGQYTEAFF
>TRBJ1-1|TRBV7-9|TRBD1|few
TGTGCCAGCAGCGGACAGGAGAACACTGAAGCTTTCTTT
CASSGQENTEAFF
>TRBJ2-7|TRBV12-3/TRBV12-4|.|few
TGTGCCAGCAGTTTACACCCCACAGGAGACTACGAGCAGTACTTC
CASSLHPTGDYEQYF
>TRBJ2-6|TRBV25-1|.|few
TGTGCCAGTCATGCCGCCGGCACGGGCTACGGGGCCAACGTCCTGACTTTC
CASHAAGTGYGANVLTF
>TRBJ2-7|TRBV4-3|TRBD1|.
TGCGCCAGCAGACCGGACAGGGGGGTGGGAGAGCAGTACTTC
CASRPDRGVGEQYF
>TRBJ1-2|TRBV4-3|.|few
TGCGCCAGCAGCCAAGATGTGGGACAAAGGCCTAGTCTCTATGGCTACACCTTC
CASSQDVGQRPSLYGYTF